These 14 T cell receptor beta chains were all obtained from the same sample, sequenced in a study of blood T cell repertoires in COVID-19. Some clones are missing from TCRdb's copy, which holds only in-frame ones; the method was immunoSEQ multiplex PCR. In the table there are about 61,000 clones, around 88% of which are singletons. The sample taken for sequencing was peripheral blood. These TCRs come from a woman aged 80 or older with active COVID-19.

This chain joins TRBV5-5 and TRBJ2-2; 12 bases are shared with TRBD2. The CDR3 totals 18 residues. Germline loops: CDR1 SGHKS, CDR2 YYEKEE (reference sequence). Trimming cost V 2 bases and J 1 base; bases outside gene matches: 6. The CDR3 region has the DNA TGTGCCAGCAGCTTCTCACTAGCGGGGGGCTTGAACACCGGGGAGCTGTTTTTT. This translates into CASSFSLAGGLNTGELFF.

The gene calls are TRBV5-1 and TRBJ2-1, with TRBD2 matching 11 bases. The germline V gene encodes CDR1 SGHRS and CDR2 YFSETQ. V dropped 5 bases and J dropped 7; count of bases not matched to a gene: 8. This CDR3 region has 15 residues. In nucleotides, the CDR3 is TGCGCCAGCAGGGATCTAGCGGGGGGAAGGAATGAGCAGTTCTTC. Translation gives CASRDLAGGRNEQFF.

V gene TRBV30 combines with J gene TRBJ2-7, with TRBD1 matching 9 bases. This CDR3 region has 12 residues. Germline V gene sequence: CDR1 GTSNPN, CDR2 SVGIG (reference sequence). Trimming took 3 bases from V and 4 from J; bases not matched to a gene: 1. The CDR3 DNA is TGTGCCTGGAGCGGACAGGGGTACGAGCAGTACTTC. Encoded protein: CAWSGQGYEQYF.

The chain joins TRBV28 to TRBJ1-2; D perhaps matches TRBD1 (6 bases). Germline values: CDR1 MDHEN, CDR2 SYDVKM. Trimming pared 5 bases from V and 5 bases from J, leaving 15 bases between. This CDR3 comprises 14 residues. CDR3 coding DNA: TGTGCCAGCAGTCTTCCGACGGGGACATATGGCTACACCTTC. Protein product: CASSLPTGTYGYTF.

The chain is built from TRBV30 and TRBJ1-2; no clear D. The CDR3 runs 13 residues. V lost 4 bases and J lost 6, with 15 bases in between. Germline CDR1 reads GTSNPN; CDR2 reads SVGIG (reference sequence). CDR3 sequence: CAWNIPGLDGYTF. Here the CDR3 DNA reads TGTGCCTGGAACATACCCGGGTTGGATGGCTACACCTTC.

The chain is built from TRBV5-6 and TRBJ1-2; D might be TRBD1 (6 bases). Germline lookup yields CDR1 SGHDT and CDR2 YYEEEE. V shed 0 bases and J shed 4 bases, with 10 bases lying between them. The CDR3 is 14 amino acids. The CDR3 DNA follows: TGTGCCAGCAGCTTGGATGGACAGCGCTATGGCTACACCTTC. It translates to CASSLDGQRYGYTF. Supplemented by reference TRBV5-6 and TRBJ1-2, the full variable domain reads DAGVTQSPTHLIKTRGQQVTLRCSPKSGHDTVSWYQQALGQGPQFIFQYYEEEERQRGNFPDRFSGHQFPNYSSELNVNALLLGDSALYLCASSLDGQRYGYTFGSGTRLTVV.

V is TRBV5-6 and J is TRBJ2-5; 13 nucleotides match TRBD2. CDR3 size: 16 residues. V dropped 4 bases and J dropped 5; count of bases not matched to a gene: 8. The V gene's germline CDR1 is SGHDT and CDR2 YYEEEE. CDR3 sequence (DNA): TGTGCCAGCAGCGGAACTAGCGGGGGGGCCAGGGAGACCCAGTACTTC. It encodes CASSGTSGGARETQYF.

J is TRBJ2-7 and V is TRBV19; 8 bases align to TRBD2. Germline-derived CDR1 and CDR2 are LNHDA and SQIVND (reference sequence). The CDR3 runs 14 residues. Losses at the gene ends were 5 bases for V and 0 bases for J; bases not matched to a gene: 3. The DNA of the CDR3 is TGTGCCAGTAGTGTTAGCGGGACCTCCTACGAGCAGTACTTC. Protein product: CASSVSGTSYEQYF. The complete variable domain, with remaining parts taken from reference TRBV19 and TRBJ2-7, reads DGGITQSPKYLFRKEGQNVTLSCEQNLNHDAMYWYRQDPGQGLRLIYYSQIVNDFQKGDIAEGYSVSREKKESFPLTVTSAQKNPTAFYLCASSVSGTSYEQYFGPGTRLTVT.

The chain has TRBV11-2 and TRBJ2-3; 7 bases fit TRBD2. The V gene's germline CDR1 is SGHAT and CDR2 FQNNGV. The ends lost 4 bases at V and 6 bases at J; junction bases unmatched: 4. The CDR3 runs 13 residues. The CDR3 loop reads CASSSRGWDTQYF. In DNA, the CDR3 is TGTGCCAGCAGCTCGCGGGGGTGGGATACGCAGTATTTT.

The chain uses TRBV27 and TRBJ2-7; TRBD1 matches at 8 bases. Trimming cost V 6 bases and J 0 bases; bases outside gene matches: 7. In germline, CDR1 is MNHEY, CDR2 SMNVEV (reference sequence). The length of the CDR3 is 15 residues. CDR3 loop: CASRRRGRSSYEQYF. In nucleotides, the CDR3 is TGTGCCAGCAGGCGCAGGGGGCGCTCCTCCTACGAGCAGTACTTC.

The V gene is TRBV28, the J gene TRBJ1-2; 10 bases map to TRBD1. J lost 8 bases, V lost 8 bases, and 8 bases had no gene match. There are 13 residues in the CDR3. In germline, CDR1 is MDHEN, CDR2 SYDVKM. The CDR3: CASLRQGAGGYTF. The DNA of the CDR3 is TGTGCCAGCCTGAGACAGGGGGCAGGAGGCTACACCTTC.

The chain uses TRBV5-1 and TRBJ2-3; TRBD1 is a possible D gene (6 bases). V lost 6 bases, J lost 2 bases, and 16 bases lay in between. CDR1 SGHRS and CDR2 YFSETQ come from the germline V gene. The CDR3 length is 15 residues. The CDR3 loop reads CASTRAGENTDTQYF. For the CDR3, the DNA is TGCGCCAGCACGCGGGCAGGGGAGAACACAGATACGCAGTATTTT. The full variable domain, in which reference TRBV5-1 and TRBJ2-3 provide the parts outside the CDR3, is KAGVTQTPRYLIKTRGQQVTLSCSPISGHRSVSWYQQTPGQGLQFLFEYFSETQRNKGNFPGRFSGRQFSNSRSEMNVSTLELGDSALYLCASTRAGENTDTQYFGPGTRLTVL.

CDR3 coding DNA: TGTGCCACCAGCAGAGGACCTAGCGGGGGGGCCCCCGGGGAGCTGTTTTTT. Translating it yields CATSRGPSGGAPGELFF. The chain links TRBV15 to TRBJ2-2; 12 positions agree with TRBD2. V was clipped by 1 base and J by 6 bases; unmatched bases: 6. CDR3 length: 17 residues. From germline, CDR1 is LNHNV and CDR2 YYDKDF (reference sequence).

The chain couples TRBV6-1 to TRBJ2-3; 8 positions match TRBD2. The V gene end was trimmed by 2 bases and the J gene end by 0 bases; junction bases not matched to a gene: 10. This CDR3 has 18 residues. CDR1 is MNHNS, CDR2 SASEGT, per germline. The DNA for the CDR3 is TGTGCCAGCAGTGAATTGGGCGGGGGGCATTTTAGCACAGATACGCAGTATTTT. Translating it yields CASSELGGGHFSTDTQYF.